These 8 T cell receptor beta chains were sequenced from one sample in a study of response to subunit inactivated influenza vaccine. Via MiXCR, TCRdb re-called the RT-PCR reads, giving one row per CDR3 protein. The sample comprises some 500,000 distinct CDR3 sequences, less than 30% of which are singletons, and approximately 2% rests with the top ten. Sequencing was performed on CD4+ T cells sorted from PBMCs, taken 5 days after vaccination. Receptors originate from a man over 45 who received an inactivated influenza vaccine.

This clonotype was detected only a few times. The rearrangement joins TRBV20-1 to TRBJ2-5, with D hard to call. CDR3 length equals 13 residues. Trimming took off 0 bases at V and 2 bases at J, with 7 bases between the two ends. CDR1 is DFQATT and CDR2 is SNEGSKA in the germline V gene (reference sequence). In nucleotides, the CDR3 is TGCAGTGCTAGAGATCACCAACAAGAGACCCAGTACTTC. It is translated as CSARDHQQETQYF.

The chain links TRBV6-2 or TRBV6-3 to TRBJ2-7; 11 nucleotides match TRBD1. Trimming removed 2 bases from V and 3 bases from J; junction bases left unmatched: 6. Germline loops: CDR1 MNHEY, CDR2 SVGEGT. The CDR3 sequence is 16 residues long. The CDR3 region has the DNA TGTGCCAGCAGTTACACGGGACAGGGGGGACGCTACGAGCAGTACTTC. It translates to CASSYTGQGGRYEQYF.

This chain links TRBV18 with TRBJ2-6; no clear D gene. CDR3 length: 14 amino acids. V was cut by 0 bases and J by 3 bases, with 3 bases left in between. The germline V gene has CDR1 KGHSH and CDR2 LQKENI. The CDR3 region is CASSPPRGANVLTF. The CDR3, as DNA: TGTGCCAGCTCACCACCGCGTGGGGCCAACGTCCTGACTTTC.

CDR3 nucleotides: TGTGCCAGCAGTGCCCCCGGGGAGTCCTACAATGAGCAGTTCTTC. This gives the protein CASSAPGESYNEQFF. The genes are TRBV25-1 and TRBJ2-1, with D tentatively TRBD2 (5 bases). The CDR3 has 15 amino acids. V was cut by 4 bases and J by 1 base, with 11 bases left in between. CDR1 MGHDK and CDR2 SYGVNS come from the germline V gene.

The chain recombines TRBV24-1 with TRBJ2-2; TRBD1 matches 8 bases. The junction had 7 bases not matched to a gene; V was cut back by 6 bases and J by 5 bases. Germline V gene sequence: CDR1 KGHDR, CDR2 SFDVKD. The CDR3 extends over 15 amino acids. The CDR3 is CATSRTGSGTGELFF. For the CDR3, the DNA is TGTGCCACCAGTCGGACAGGGAGCGGGACCGGGGAGCTGTTTTTT.

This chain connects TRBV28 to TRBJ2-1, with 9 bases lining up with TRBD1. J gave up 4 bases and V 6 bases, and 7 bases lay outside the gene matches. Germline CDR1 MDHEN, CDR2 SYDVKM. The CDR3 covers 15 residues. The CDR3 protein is CASSMGDRVYNEQFF. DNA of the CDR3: TGTGCCAGCAGCATGGGGGACAGGGTTTACAATGAGCAGTTCTTC.

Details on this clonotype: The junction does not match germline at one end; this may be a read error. For the CDR3, the DNA is TGTGCCAGCAGTCTCTCAGCGGGGACCGCTCTCTTC. Translating gives CASSLSAGTALF. V usage is TRBV12-3 or TRBV12-4 and J usage is TRBJ2-5, with 7 bases that match TRBD2. There are 12 residues in the CDR3.

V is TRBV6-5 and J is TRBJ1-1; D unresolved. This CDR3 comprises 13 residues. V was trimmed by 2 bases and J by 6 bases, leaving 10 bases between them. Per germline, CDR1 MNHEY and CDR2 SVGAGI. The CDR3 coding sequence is TGTGCCAGCAGTTACCCGGGATCGGCTGAAGCTTTCTTT. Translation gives CASSYPGSAEAFF.